Following are 8 T cell receptor beta chains from one sample sequenced in a study of blood T cell repertoires in COVID-19. Assay used: immunoSEQ multiplex PCR; TCRdb lists only in-frame clones, some missing. The repertoire includes around 470,000 clones, around 91% of them detected once, and approximately 0.55% sits in the top ten. Sequencing was done on a sample of PBMCs or T cells enriched from blood (not recorded which). Receptors were obtained from a young man who had recovered from COVID-19.

J is TRBJ1-1 and V is TRBV2; no firm D call. V lost 8 bases and J 3 bases, leaving 10 bases between the germline ends. This CDR3 has 12 amino acids. The germline gives CDR1 SNHLY, CDR2 FYNNEI. For the CDR3, the DNA is TGTGCCAGCCGGCACAGACACACTGAAGCTTTCTTT. This codes for CASRHRHTEAFF.

This chain joins TRBV5-4 and TRBJ2-3; 13 bases map to TRBD2. The CDR3 consists of 17 residues. Germline V lookup: CDR1 SGHNT, CDR2 YYREEE (reference sequence). V dropped 3 bases and J dropped 3; count of bases not matched to a gene: 7. The DNA of the CDR3 is TGTGCCAGCAGCTCACTAGCGGGGGGGCCTAGAACAGATACGCAGTATTTT. This encodes CASSSLAGGPRTDTQYF.

This clone was seen a few times. V usage is TRBV6-5 and J usage is TRBJ2-5; D is perhaps TRBD1 (6 bases). The V gene lost 8 bases and the J gene lost 6 bases, with 13 bases spanning the gap. The CDR3 contains 12 residues. Germline V lookup: CDR1 MNHEY, CDR2 SVGAGI. CDR3 in DNA: TGTGCCAGCTCAGGGGCCAGGAAGACCCAGTACTTC. Translated, it gives CASSGARKTQYF.

The V and J genes are TRBV19 and TRBJ1-2; a possible D gene is TRBD1 (5 bases). The ends were cut back, 7 bases at V and 8 bases at J, with 26 bases in the middle. CDR1 LNHDA and CDR2 SQIVND come from the germline V gene (reference sequence). This CDR3 spans 16 amino acids. The CDR3 coding sequence is TGTGCCAGTATCAGTAAGCGAGACAGCTTAATGGACGGCTACACCTTC. It encodes CASISKRDSLMDGYTF.

The V call is TRBV27, the J call TRBJ1-6; D is perhaps TRBD1 (5 bases). Germline V CDR1 and CDR2: MNHEY, SMNVEV (reference sequence). CDR3 size: 15 residues. Trimming removed 2 bases from V and 7 bases from J, with 12 bases in between. CDR3 DNA sequence: TGTGCCAGCAGTTTAGCGGGACGGAAGAATTCACCCCTCCACTTT. Amino acid sequence: CASSLAGRKNSPLHF.

This CDR3 is CASSYGGGDTEAFF. In DNA form, the CDR3 reads TGTGCCAGCAGTTACGGTGGAGGGGACACTGAAGCTTTCTTT. The rearrangement uses TRBV6-5 and TRBJ1-1; a weak D match, TRBD1 (5 bases). Deletions cut 2 bases from V and 3 bases from J, with 10 bases between. The CDR3 spans 14 residues. The germline V gene has CDR1 MNHEY and CDR2 SVGAGI.

J is TRBJ2-7 and V is TRBV28; D perhaps matches TRBD2 (5 bases). The germline CDR1 and CDR2 sequences are MDHEN and SYDVKM. The ends were cut back, 7 bases at V and 7 bases at J, with 8 bases in the middle. The CDR3 has 10 residues. CDR3 in DNA: TGTGCCAGCATGAGGAGGGAGCAGTACTTC. It specifies CASMRREQYF.

Only one count was recorded for this clone. The chain recombines TRBV27 with TRBJ1-6; 7 positions match TRBD1. CDR1 and CDR2 from the germline V gene are MNHEY and SMNVEV (reference sequence). V gave up 2 bases and J gave up 6 bases; unmatched junction bases: 7. The CDR3 is 16 residues long. CDR3 bases: TGTGCCAGCAGTTTAGAGGGGGCGTTGGGTAATTCACCCCTCCACTTT. It specifies CASSLEGALGNSPLHF.